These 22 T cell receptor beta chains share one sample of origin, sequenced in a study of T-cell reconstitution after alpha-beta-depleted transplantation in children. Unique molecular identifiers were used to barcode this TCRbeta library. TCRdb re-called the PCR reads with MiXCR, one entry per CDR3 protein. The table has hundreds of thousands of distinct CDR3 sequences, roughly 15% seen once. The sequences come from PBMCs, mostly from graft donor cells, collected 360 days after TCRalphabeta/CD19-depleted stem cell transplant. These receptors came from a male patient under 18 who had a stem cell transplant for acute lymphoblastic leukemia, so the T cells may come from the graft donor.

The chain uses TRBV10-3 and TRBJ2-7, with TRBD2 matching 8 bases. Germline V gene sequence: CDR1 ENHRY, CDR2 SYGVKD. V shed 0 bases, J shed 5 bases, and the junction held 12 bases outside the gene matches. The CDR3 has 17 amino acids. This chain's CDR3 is CAISESGSSGSLHEQYF. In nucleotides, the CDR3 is TGTGCCATCAGTGAGTCGGGGTCCAGCGGGAGTCTCCACGAGCAGTACTTC.

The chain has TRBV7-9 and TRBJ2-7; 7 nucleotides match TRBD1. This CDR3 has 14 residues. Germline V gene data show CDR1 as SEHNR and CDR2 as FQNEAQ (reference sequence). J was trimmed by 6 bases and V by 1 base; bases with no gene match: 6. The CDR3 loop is CASSLEQGSSEQYF. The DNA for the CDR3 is TGTGCCAGCAGCTTAGAACAGGGGTCTTCCGAGCAGTACTTC.

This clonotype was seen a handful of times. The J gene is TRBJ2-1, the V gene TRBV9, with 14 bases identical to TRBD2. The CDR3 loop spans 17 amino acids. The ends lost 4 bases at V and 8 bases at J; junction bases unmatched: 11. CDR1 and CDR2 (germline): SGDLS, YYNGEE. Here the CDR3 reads CASSPGTSGRLRDEQFF. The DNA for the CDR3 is TGTGCCAGCAGCCCAGGGACTAGCGGGAGACTCAGGGATGAGCAGTTCTTC.

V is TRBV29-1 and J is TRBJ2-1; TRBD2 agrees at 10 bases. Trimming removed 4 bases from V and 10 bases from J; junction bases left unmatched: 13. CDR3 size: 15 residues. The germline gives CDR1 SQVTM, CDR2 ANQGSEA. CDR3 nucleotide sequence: TGCAGCGTTGCTCTCCGTCTAGCGGGGGACGGAGAGCAGTTCTTC. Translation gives CSVALRLAGDGEQFF.

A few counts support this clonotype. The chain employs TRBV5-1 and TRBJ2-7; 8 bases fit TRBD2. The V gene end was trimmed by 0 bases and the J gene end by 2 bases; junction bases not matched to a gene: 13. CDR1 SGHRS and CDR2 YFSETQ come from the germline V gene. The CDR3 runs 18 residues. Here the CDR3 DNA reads TGCGCCAGCAGCTTGGCGCCCCCGGGACTAGGGACGACCTACGAGCAGTACTTC. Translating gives CASSLAPPGLGTTYEQYF. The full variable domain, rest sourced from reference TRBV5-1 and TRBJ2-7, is KAGVTQTPRYLIKTRGQQVTLSCSPISGHRSVSWYQQTPGQGLQFLFEYFSETQRNKGNFPGRFSGRQFSNSRSEMNVSTLELGDSALYLCASSLAPPGLGTTYEQYFGPGTRLTVT.

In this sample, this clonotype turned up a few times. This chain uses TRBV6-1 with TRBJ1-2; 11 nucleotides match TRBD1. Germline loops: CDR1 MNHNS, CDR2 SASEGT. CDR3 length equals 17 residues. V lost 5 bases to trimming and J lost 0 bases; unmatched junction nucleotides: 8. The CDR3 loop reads CASSPYGTGGANYGYTF. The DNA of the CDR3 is TGTGCCAGCAGTCCGTACGGGACAGGGGGAGCTAACTATGGCTACACCTTC.

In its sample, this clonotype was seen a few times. DNA for the CDR3: TGTGCCAGCAGCTTAGACCGTAGGACCCCCGGGGAGCTGTTTTTT. Its protein product is CASSLDRRTPGELFF. V gene TRBV7-2 combines with J gene TRBJ2-2; D uncertain. The CDR3 loop spans 15 amino acids. Germline values: CDR1 SGHTA, CDR2 FQGNSA. V was clipped by 1 base and J by 6 bases, with 12 bases between them.

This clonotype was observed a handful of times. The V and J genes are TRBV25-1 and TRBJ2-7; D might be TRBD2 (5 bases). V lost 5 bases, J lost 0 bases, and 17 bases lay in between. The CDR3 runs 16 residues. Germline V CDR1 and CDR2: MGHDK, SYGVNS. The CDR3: CASSRNTGSTSYEQYF. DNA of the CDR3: TGTGCCAGCAGTAGAAATACTGGGAGTACCTCCTACGAGCAGTACTTC.

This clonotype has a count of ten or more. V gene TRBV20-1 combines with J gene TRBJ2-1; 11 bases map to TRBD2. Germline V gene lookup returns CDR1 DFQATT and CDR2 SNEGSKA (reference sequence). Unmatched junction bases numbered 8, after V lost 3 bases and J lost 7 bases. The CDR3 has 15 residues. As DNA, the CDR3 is TGCAGTGCTAGCATACTAGCGGGAGCTGGAAATGAGCAGTTCTTC. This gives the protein CSASILAGAGNEQFF.

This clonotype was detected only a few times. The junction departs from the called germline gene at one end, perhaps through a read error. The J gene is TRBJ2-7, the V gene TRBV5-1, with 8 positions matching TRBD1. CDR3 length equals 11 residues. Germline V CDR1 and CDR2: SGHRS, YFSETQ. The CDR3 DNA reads TGCGCCAGCAGCTTTCAGGGGGCTATGAACTTC. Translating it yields CASSFQGAMNF.

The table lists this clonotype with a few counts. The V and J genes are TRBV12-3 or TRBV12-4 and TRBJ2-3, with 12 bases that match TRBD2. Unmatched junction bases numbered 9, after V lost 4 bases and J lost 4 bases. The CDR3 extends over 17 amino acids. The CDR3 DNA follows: TGTGCCAGCAGTTCCACGCGACTAGCGGGAGTCCCAGATACGCAGTATTTT. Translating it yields CASSSTRLAGVPDTQYF.

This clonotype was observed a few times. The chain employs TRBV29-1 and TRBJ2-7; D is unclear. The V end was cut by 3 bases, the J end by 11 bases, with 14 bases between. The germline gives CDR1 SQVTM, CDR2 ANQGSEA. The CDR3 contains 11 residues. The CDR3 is CSVDGALGKYF. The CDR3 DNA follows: TGCAGCGTTGACGGTGCGCTGGGAAAGTACTTC.

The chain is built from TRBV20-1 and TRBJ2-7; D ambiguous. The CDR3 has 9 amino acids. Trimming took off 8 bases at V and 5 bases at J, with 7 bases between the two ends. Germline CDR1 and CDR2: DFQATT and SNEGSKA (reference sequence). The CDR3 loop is CSSPNEQYF. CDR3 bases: TGCAGTTCTCCGAACGAGCAGTACTTC.

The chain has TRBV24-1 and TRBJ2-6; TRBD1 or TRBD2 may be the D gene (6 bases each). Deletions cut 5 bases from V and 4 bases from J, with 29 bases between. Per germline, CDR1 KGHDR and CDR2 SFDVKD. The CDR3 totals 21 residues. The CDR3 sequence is CATSATSAGGRFPLGANVLTF. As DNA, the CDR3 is TGTGCCACCAGTGCCACCTCAGCTGGGGGGCGATTCCCTCTGGGGGCCAACGTCCTGACTTTC.

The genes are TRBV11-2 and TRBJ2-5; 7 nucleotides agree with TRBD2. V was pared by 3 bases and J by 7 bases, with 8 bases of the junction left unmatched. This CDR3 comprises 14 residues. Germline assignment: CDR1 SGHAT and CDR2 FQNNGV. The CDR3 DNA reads TGTGCCAGCAGCTTGCCTAGCGGATTGTCGACCCAGTACTTC. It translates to CASSLPSGLSTQYF. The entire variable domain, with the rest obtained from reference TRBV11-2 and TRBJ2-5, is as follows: EAGVAQSPRYKIIEKRQSVAFWCNPISGHATLYWYQQILGQGPKLLIQFQNNGVVDDSQLPKDRFSAERLKGVDSTLKIQPAKLEDSAVYLCASSLPSGLSTQYFGPGTRLLVL.

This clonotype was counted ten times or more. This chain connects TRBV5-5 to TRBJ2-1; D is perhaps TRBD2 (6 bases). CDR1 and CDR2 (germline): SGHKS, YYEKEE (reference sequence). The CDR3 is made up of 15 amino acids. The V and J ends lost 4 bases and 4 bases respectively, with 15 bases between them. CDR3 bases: TGTGCCAGCAGCAAGCGGGTCCTCGAATACAATGAGCAGTTCTTC. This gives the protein CASSKRVLEYNEQFF. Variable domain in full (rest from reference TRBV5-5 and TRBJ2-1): DAGVTQSPTHLIKTRGQQVTLRCSPISGHKSVSWYQQVLGQGPQFIFQYYEKEERGRGNFPDRFSARQFPNYSSELNVNALLLGDSALYLCASSKRVLEYNEQFFGPGTRLTVL.

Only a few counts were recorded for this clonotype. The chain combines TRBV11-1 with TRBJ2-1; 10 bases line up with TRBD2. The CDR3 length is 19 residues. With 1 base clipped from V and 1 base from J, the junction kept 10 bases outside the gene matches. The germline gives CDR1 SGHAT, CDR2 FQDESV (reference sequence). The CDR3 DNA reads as TGTGCCAGCAGCTTAGTGACAGCGGGAGGGCCGAGGTCCTACAATGAGCAGTTCTTC. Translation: CASSLVTAGGPRSYNEQFF.

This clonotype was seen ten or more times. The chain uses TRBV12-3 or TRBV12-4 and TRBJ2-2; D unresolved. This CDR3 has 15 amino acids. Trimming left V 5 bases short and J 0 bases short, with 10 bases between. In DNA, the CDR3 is TGTGCCAGCAGTGTCTCGGGCCCGAACACCGGGGAGCTGTTTTTT. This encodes CASSVSGPNTGELFF.

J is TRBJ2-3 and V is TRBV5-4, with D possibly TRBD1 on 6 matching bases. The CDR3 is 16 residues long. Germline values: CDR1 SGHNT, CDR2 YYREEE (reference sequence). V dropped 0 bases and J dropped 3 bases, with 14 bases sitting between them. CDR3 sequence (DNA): TGTGCCAGCAGCTTGGTAAGGGGGAGTCGAACAGATACGCAGTATTTT. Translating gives CASSLVRGSRTDTQYF.

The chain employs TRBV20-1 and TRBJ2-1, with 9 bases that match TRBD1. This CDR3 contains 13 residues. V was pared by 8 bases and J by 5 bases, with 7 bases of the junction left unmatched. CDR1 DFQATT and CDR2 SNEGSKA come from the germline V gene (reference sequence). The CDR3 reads CSPRGQGNNEQFF. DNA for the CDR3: TGCAGTCCCCGGGGACAGGGCAACAATGAGCAGTTCTTC.

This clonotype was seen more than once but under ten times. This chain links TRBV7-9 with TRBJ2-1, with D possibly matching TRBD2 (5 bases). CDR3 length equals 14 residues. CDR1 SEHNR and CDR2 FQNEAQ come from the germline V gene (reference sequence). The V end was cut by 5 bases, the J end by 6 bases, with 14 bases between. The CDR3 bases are TGTGCCAGCAGCCAGAACTTACTAGTCAATGAGCAGTTCTTC. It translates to CASSQNLLVNEQFF.

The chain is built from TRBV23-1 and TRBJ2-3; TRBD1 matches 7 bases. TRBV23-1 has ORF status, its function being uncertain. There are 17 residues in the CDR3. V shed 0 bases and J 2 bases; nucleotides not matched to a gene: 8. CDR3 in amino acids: CASSQSGQVVNTDTQYF. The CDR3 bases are TGCGCCAGCAGTCAATCCGGACAGGTGGTCAACACAGATACGCAGTATTTT.